This T cell receptor (beta chain) was captured in a study of cytomegalovirus exposure and HLA in healthy donors. Whole-study results and caveats: Researchers catalogued 164 TCR beta chains as cytomegalovirus-associated.

The germline V gene encodes CDR1 KGHSH and CDR2 LQKENI. There are 13 residues in the CDR3. The V gene lost 3 bases and the J gene lost 6 bases, with 9 bases spanning the gap. With regard to this clone: Its antigen is as yet unknown.

The PCR employed 60 Vbeta primers together with 13 Jbeta primers. Here immunoSEQ multiplex PCR was the method, and the copy in TCRdb shows in-frame clones only, minus some. The sample lists a few hundred thousand clones, just under 85% seen once, with approximately 2% in the top ten. This chain joins TRBV18 and TRBJ1-5; no definite D call. The sequenced sample consisted of PBMCs. This receptor was obtained from a woman in her thirties or forties in good health and CMV-seropositive. CDR3 residues: CASSPLTGQPQHF. Here the CDR3 DNA reads TGTGCCAGCTCACCCCTAACGGGTCAGCCCCAGCATTTT.